This T cell receptor beta chain was found in a study of cytomegalovirus exposure and HLA in healthy donors. Study-wide results and limits: As a later analysis revealed, most CMV-associated TCR beta chains appeared HLA-restricted. Presence/absence analyses supposed approximately even sequencing depth among donors.

The donors gave bone marrow, and they were healthy. Each donor was nominally healthy when sampled (though unrecorded immune exposures were likely). The CDR3 is made up of 16 amino acids. Trimming stripped 0 bases from V and 4 bases from J, with 14 bases between. Germline V lookup: CDR1 LGHNA, CDR2 YNFKEQ. The primer mix had 60 Vbeta and 13 Jbeta primers. Assay used: immunoSEQ multiplex PCR; TCRdb lists only in-frame clones, some missing. The sample lists 90,000 to 120,000 clones, around 62% seen once, with over 3.5% in the top ten. Turning to this clone: Its antigen is still unknown.

Sequencing input: PBMCs. The chain is built from TRBV4-2 and TRBJ2-3; perhaps TRBD2 as D (7 bases). The TCR was taken from a man aged 25 to 45 in good health and CMV-seropositive. The CDR3 bases are TGTGCCAGCAGCCAAGATCCTGAGGGGGGGCCAGATACGCAGTATTTT. Protein product: CASSQDPEGGPDTQYF.